This TCR beta chain is drawn from a study of regulatory T cells in long-lasting Graves disease. As to time point: persistent/refractory GD, antithyroid drugs over 5 years with positive TRAb. The TCR library was made from RNA that had been extracted from PBMCs in TRIzol. An endocrinology unit in Xi'an, China, supplied the patients. This CDR3 contains 21 residues. CDR1 is SGHDN, CDR2 FVKESK, per germline. V was clipped by 6 bases and J by 0 bases, with 30 bases between them. Combining iRepertoire HTBI primers with Arm-PCR of CDR3 regions, the authors built TCR beta libraries. TCRdb redid the calling of the multiplex PCR reads with MiXCR, one entry per CDR3 protein. The top ten clones hold roughly 41% of a sample with approximately 690,000 distinct CDR3 sequences, around 30% of them seen once. This clonotype came up many times.

This sequence joins TRBV14 and TRBJ1-3; D gene ambiguous. Sequences were derived from peripheral blood mononuclear cells (PBMCs), sampled when the disease was refractory, from a patient treated with antithyroid drugs. The sequence was obtained from a female donor with Graves disease. CDR3 protein: CASRSPIELREVYRSGNTIYF. The CDR3 region has the DNA TGTGCCAGCAGATCCCCCATCGAGTTGAGGGAGGTGTATCGCTCTGGAAACACCATATATTTT. Together with reference TRBV14 and TRBJ1-3, the CDR3 gives the full variable domain: EAGVTQFPSHSVIEKGQTVTLRCDPISGHDNLYWYRRVMGKEIKFLLHFVKESKQDESGMPNNRFLAERTGGTYSTLKVQPAELEDSGVYFCASRSPIELREVYRSGNTIYFGEGSWLTVV.